This TCR beta chain was identified during a study of CD8 T cells in Susac syndrome. The authors reverse transcribed roughly 0.5 to 1 ug RNA with random hexamers. Amplification of the TCR beta CDR3 was carried out by immunoSEQ multiplex PCR, which spanned a total of 54 Vbeta and 13 Jbeta segments. Each CDR3 protein gets one entry after TCRdb re-called the immunoSEQ multiplex PCR reads with MiXCR. The repertoire has over 350,000 distinct CDR3 sequences, 85% to 90% of them found once; the top ten carry under 0.15%. The CDR3 length is 15 residues. With V trimmed by 3 bases and J by 1 base, 5 bases remained unmatched. CDR1 is MDHEN, CDR2 SYDVKM, per germline. TCR beta sequencing was performed on blood CD8+ and CD4+ T cells. While CD8+ and CD4+ T cells were isolated negatively, TEMRA cells were enriched by FACS.

The V gene is TRBV28, the J gene TRBJ1-1; 7 bases align to TRBD1. The clonotype was recovered from a human donor with multiple sclerosis. Material for sequencing was CD8+ T cells from PBMCs. The CDR3 DNA follows: TGTGCCAGCAGTTTGGACAGGCCCGCGAACACTGAAGCTTTCTTT. Translation gives CASSLDRPANTEAFF.